This T cell receptor beta chain came from a study of T-cell reconstitution after alpha-beta-depleted transplantation in children. Study-level results: Several hundred expanded graft clones reportedly gave rise to the alpha-beta T cells present about two months after transplant. Newly generated T cells supplied most T-cell counts and diversity one year post-transplant. In some patients, recipient T cells and intrathymic progenitors surviving conditioning explained high day-60 diversity.

The V segment lost 0 bases and the J segment 4 bases; nucleotides outside the gene matches: 12. The CDR3 contains 17 residues. Germline V gene lookup returns CDR1 SGDLS and CDR2 YYNGEE. In this sample, this clonotype turned up a few times. As yet, its antigen is unknown. TCRbeta library construction was performed incorporating unique molecular identifiers. TCRdb re-derived calls from the PCR reads in MiXCR, one entry per CDR3 protein. The repertoire holds about 830,000 distinct CDR3 sequences, less than 20% seen once, with around 4.5% in the top ten. V usage is TRBV9 and J usage is TRBJ1-1; TRBD1 matches 7 bases. The origin of this receptor is a male patient aged 5 to 17 who had a stem cell transplant for acute lymphoblastic leukemia, so the T cells may come from the graft donor. This specimen consisted of PBMCs, mostly from graft donor cells, obtained 360 days after TCRalphabeta/CD19-depleted stem cell transplant. The chain's CDR3 is CASSVAPLAGGFTEAFF. DNA of the CDR3: TGTGCCAGCAGCGTAGCTCCCTTGGCAGGGGGGTTCACTGAAGCTTTCTTT.